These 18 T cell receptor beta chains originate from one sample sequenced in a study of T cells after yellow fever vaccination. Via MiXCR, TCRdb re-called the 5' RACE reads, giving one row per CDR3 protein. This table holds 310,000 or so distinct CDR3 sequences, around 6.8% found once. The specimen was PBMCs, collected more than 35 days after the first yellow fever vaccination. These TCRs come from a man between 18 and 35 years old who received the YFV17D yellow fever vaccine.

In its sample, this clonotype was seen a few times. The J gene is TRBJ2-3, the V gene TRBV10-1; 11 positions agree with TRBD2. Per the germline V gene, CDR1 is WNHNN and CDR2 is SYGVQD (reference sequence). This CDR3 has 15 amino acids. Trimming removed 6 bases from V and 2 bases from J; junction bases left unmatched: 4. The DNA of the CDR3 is TGCGCCAGCAGGCCGACTAGCGGGGACACAGATACGCAGTATTTT. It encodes CASRPTSGDTDTQYF.

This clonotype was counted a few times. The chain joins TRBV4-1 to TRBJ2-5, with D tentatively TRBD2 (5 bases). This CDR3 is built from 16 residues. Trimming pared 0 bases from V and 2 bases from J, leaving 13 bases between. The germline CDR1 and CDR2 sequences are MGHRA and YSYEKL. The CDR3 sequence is CASSQERSAAQETQYF. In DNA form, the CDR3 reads TGCGCCAGCAGCCAAGAGAGGTCAGCGGCGCAAGAGACCCAGTACTTC.

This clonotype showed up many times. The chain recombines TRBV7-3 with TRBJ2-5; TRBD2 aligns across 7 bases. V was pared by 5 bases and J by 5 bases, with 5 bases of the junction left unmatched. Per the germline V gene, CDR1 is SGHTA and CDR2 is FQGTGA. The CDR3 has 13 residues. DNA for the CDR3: TGTGCCAGCAGCCGACTAGCACGGGAGACCCAGTACTTC. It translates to CASSRLARETQYF.

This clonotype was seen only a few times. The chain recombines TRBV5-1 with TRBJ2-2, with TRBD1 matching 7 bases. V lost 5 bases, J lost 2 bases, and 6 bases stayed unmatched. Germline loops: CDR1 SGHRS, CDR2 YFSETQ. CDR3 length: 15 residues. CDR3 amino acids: CASRDRNRNTGELFF. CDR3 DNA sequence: TGCGCCAGCAGGGACAGGAACAGAAACACCGGGGAGCTGTTTTTT.

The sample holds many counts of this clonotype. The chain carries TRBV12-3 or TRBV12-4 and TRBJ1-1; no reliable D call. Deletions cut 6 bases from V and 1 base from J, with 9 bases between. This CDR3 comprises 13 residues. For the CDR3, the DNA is TGTGCCAGCAGGGCGGCAGGGAACACTGAAGCTTTCTTT. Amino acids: CASRAAGNTEAFF.

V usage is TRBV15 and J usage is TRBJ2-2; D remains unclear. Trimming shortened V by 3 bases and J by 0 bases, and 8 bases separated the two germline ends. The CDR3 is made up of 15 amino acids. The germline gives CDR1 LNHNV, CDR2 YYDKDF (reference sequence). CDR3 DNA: TGTGCCACCAGCAGCCTCACCGCGAACACCGGGGAGCTGTTTTTT. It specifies CATSSLTANTGELFF.

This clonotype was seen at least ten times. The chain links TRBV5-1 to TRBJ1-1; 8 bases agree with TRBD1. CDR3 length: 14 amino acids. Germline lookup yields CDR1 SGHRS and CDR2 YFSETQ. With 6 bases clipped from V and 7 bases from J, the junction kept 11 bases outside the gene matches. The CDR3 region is CASNSGTGTVEAFF. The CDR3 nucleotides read TGCGCCAGCAATTCCGGGACAGGAACCGTTGAAGCTTTCTTT.

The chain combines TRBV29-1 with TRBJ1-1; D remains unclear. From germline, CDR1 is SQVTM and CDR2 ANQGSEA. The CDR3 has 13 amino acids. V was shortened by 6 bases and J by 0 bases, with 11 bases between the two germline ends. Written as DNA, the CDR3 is TGCAGCGTCATAACCGACATGAACACTGAAGCTTTCTTT. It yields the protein CSVITDMNTEAFF.

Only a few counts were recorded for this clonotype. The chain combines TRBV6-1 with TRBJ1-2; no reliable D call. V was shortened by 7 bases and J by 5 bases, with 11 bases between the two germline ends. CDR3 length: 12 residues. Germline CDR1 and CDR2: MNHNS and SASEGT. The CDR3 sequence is CASTSGLYGYTF. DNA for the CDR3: TGTGCCAGCACCTCCGGCCTGTATGGCTACACCTTC.

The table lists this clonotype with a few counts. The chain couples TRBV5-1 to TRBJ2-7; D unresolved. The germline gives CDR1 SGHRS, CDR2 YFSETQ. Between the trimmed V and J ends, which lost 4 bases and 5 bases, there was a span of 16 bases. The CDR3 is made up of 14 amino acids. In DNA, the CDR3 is TGCGCCAGCAGCCTTGGGATATCCCCTGACGAGCAGTACTTC. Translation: CASSLGISPDEQYF. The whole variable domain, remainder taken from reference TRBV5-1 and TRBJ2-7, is KAGVTQTPRYLIKTRGQQVTLSCSPISGHRSVSWYQQTPGQGLQFLFEYFSETQRNKGNFPGRFSGRQFSNSRSEMNVSTLELGDSALYLCASSLGISPDEQYFGPGTRLTVT.

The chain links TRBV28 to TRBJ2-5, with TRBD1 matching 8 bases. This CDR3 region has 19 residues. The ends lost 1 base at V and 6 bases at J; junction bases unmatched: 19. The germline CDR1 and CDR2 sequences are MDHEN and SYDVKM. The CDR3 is CASSLSFIGDRGLRKTQYF. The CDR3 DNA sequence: TGTGCCAGCAGTTTATCCTTTATTGGAGACAGGGGATTGAGAAAGACCCAGTACTTC.

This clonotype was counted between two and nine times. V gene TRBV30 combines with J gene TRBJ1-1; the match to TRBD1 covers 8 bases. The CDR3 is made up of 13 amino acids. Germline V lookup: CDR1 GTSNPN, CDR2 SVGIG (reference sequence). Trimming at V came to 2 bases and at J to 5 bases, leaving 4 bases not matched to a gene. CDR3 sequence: CAWSPGGRTEAFF. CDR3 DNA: TGTGCCTGGAGTCCAGGGGGCAGGACTGAAGCTTTCTTT. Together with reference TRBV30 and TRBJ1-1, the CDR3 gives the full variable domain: SQTIHQWPATLVQPVGSPLSLECTVEGTSNPNLYWYRQAAGRGLQLLFYSVGIGQISSEVPQNLSASRPQDRQFILSSKKLLLSDSGFYLCAWSPGGRTEAFFGQGTRLTVV.

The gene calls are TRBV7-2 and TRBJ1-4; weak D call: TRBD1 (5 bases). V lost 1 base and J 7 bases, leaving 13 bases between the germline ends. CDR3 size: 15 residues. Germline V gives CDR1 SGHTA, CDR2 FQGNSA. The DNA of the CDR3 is TGTGCCAGCAGCTTAGGGGGGAACGTGGGTGAAAAACTGTTTTTT. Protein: CASSLGGNVGEKLFF.

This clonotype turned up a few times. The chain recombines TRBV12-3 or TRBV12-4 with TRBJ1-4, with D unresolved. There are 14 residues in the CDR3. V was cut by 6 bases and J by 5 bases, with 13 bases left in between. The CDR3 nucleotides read TGTGCCAGCAGCCCCAACGGGAGGAATGAAAAACTGTTTTTT. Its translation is CASSPNGRNEKLFF.

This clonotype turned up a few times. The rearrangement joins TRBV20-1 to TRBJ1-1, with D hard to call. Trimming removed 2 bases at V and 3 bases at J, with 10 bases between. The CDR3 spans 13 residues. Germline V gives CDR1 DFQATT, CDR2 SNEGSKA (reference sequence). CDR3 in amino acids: CSARPQPDTEAFF. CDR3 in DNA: TGCAGTGCTAGACCACAGCCGGACACTGAAGCTTTCTTT.

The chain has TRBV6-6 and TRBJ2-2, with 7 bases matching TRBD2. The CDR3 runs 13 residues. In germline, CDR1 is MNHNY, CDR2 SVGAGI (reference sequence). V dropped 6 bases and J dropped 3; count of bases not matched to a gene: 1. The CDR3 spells CASSAGDTGELFF. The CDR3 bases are TGTGCCAGCAGCGCGGGGGACACCGGGGAGCTGTTTTTT.

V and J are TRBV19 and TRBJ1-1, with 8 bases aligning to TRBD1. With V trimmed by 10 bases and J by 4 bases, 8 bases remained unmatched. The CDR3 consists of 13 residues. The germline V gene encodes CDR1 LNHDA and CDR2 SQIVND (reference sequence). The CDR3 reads CATSQGARTEAFF. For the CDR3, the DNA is TGTGCCACCAGCCAGGGGGCGCGCACTGAAGCTTTCTTT.

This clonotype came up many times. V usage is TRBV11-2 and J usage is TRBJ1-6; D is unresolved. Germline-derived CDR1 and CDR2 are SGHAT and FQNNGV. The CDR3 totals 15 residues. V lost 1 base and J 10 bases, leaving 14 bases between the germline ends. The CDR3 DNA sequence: TGTGCCAGCAGCTTAGGACCGTCGGGCGGCTCACCCCTCCACTTT. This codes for CASSLGPSGGSPLHF.